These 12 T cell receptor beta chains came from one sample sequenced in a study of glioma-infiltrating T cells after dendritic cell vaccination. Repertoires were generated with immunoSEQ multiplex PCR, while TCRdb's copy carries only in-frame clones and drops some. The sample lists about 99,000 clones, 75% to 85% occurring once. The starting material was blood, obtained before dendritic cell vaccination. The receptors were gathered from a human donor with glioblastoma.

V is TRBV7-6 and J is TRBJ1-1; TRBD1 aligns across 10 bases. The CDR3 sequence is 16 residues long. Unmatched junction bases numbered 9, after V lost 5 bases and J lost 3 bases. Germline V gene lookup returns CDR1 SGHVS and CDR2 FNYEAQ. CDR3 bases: TGTGCCAGCAGCCAGTACGCCGGGACAGGGGACACTGAAGCTTTCTTT. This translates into CASSQYAGTGDTEAFF.

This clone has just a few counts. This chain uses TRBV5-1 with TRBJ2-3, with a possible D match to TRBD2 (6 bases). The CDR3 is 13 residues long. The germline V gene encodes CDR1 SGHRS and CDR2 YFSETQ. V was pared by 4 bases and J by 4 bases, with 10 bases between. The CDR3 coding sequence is TGCGCCAGCAGCGGCGGGACTGCAGATACGCAGTATTTT. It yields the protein CASSGGTADTQYF.

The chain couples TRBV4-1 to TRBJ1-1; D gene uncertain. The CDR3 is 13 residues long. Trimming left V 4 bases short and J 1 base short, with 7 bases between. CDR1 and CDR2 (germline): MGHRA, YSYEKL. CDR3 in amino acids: CASSPWANTEAFF. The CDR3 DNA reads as TGCGCCAGCAGCCCCTGGGCGAACACTGAAGCTTTCTTT.

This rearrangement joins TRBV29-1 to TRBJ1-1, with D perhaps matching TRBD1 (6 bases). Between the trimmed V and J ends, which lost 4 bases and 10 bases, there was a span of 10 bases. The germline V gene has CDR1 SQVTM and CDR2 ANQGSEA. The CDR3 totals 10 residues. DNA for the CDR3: TGCAGCGTTGGGACCAGGGGAGCTTTCTTT. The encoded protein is CSVGTRGAFF.

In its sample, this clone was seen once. CDR3 sequence reads: CASSLAVRGNQPQHF. CDR3 nucleotide sequence: TGTGCCAGCAGCTTAGCTGTTAGAGGCAATCAGCCCCAGCATTTT. The chain joins TRBV7-2 to TRBJ1-5, with unresolved D. This CDR3 is built from 15 residues. V gave up 0 bases and J gave up 2 bases, with 8 bases separating them. Germline CDR1 SGHTA, CDR2 FQGNSA.

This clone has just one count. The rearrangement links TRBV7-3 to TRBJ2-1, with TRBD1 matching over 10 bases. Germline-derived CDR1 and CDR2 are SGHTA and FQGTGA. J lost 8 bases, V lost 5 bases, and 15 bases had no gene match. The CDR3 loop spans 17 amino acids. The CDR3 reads CASSPSRGQGVFDEQFF. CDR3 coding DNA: TGTGCCAGCAGCCCCTCTAGAGGACAGGGGGTCTTCGATGAGCAGTTCTTC.

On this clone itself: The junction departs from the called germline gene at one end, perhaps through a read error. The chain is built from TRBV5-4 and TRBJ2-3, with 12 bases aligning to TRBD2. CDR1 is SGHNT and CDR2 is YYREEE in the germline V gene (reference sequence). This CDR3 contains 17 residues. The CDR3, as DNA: TGTGCCAGCAGATTGGGGGCTAGCGGGGGGGCCCTAGATACGCAGTATTTT. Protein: CASRLGASGGALDTQYF.

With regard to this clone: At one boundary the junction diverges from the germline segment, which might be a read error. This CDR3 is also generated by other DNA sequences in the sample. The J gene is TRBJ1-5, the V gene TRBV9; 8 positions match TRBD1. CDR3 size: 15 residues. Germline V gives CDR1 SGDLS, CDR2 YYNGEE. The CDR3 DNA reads TGCGCCAGCAGCGGGACAGGTAAGATCAATCAGCCCCAGCATTTT. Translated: CASSGTGKINQPQHF. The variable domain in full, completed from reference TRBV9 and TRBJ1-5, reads DSGVTQTPKHLITATGQRVTLRCSPRSGDLSVYWYQQSLDQGLQFLIQYYNGEERAKGNILERFSAQQFPDLHSELNLSSLELGDSALYFCASSGTGKINQPQHFGDGTRLSIL.

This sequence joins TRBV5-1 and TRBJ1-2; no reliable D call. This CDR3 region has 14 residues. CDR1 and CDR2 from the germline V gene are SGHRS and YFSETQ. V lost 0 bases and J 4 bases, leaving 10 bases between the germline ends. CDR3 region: CASSLDGRGYGYTF. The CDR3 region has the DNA TGCGCCAGCAGCTTGGACGGTCGGGGCTATGGCTACACCTTC.

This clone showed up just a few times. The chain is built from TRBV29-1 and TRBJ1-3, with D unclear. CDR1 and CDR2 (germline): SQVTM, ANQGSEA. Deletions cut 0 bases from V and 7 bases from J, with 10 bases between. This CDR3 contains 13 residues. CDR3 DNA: TGCAGCGTTGAAGATCCCGTAATGAACACCATATATTTT. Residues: CSVEDPVMNTIYF.

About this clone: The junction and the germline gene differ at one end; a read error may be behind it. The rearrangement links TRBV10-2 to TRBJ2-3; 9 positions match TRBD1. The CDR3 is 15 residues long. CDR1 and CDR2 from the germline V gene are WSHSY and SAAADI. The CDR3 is CASRTGTGSIDTQYF. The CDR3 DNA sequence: TGCGCCAGCAGAACCGGGACAGGGAGCATAGATACGCAGTATTTT.

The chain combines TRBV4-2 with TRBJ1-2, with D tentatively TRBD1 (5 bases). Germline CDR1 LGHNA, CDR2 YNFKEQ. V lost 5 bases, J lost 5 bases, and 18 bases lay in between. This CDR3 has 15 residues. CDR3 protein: CASSSTIDRRYGYTF. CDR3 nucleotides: TGTGCCAGCAGCTCTACGATTGACAGACGATATGGCTACACCTTC.